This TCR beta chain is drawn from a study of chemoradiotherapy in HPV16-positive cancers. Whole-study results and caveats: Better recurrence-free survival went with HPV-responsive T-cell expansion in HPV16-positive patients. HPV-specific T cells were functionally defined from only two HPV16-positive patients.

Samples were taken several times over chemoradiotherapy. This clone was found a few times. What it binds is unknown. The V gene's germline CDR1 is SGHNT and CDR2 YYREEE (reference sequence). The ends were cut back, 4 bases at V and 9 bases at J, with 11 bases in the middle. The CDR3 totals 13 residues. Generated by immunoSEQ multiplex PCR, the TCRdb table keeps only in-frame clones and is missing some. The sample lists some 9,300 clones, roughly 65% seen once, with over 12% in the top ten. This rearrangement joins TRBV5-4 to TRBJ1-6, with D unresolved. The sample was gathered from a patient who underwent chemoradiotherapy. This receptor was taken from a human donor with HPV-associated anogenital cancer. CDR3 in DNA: TGTGCCAGCAGCCCCTGGCCCTCTTCACCCCTCCACTTT. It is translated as CASSPWPSSPLHF. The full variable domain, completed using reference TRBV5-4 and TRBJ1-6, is ETGVTQSPTHLIKTRGQQVTLRCSSQSGHNTVSWYQQALGQGPQFIFQYYREEENGRGNFPPRFSGLQFPNYSSELNVNALELDDSALYLCASSPWPSSPLHFGNGTRLTVT.